What follows are 25 T cell receptor beta chains derived from one specimen sequenced in a study of monozygotic twins with inflammatory bowel disease. TCRdb re-called the 5' RACE reads and shows each CDR3 protein once, DNA omitted. Its table records more than 350,000 distinct CDR3 sequences. Sample: blood. The source is a human donor with ulcerative colitis or Crohn's disease, or a healthy co-twin of an affected twin (not recorded which).

CDR3 protein: CASTGNWAEQYF. The chain has TRBV25-1 and TRBJ2-7. In germline, CDR1 is MGHDK, CDR2 SYGVNS. CDR3 size: 12 residues.

J is TRBJ1-2 and V is TRBV3-1. Germline CDR1 LGHDT, CDR2 YNNKEL (reference sequence). The CDR3 runs 13 residues. The CDR3 here is CASSLWSEVRYTF.

The chain joins TRBV12-3 or TRBV12-4 to TRBJ1-2; TCRdb calls TRBD1, which cannot be checked without DNA. The CDR3 runs 15 residues. The CDR3 sequence: CASSLYGGEGDGYTF.

The chain uses TRBV6-5 and TRBJ2-1; TCRdb's D call, TRBD1, is unchecked because there is no DNA. Germline V gene data show CDR1 as MNHEY and CDR2 as SVGAGI. This CDR3 is 15 amino acids long. CDR3 region: CASSFTPGDAGEQFF.

V usage is TRBV4-3 and J usage is TRBJ2-5; lacking DNA, the TRBD1 call made by TCRdb goes unchecked. CDR3 size: 14 residues. Germline CDR1 reads LGHNA; CDR2 reads YSLEER. CDR3: CASSHPGRAETQYF.

This chain links TRBV7-2 with TRBJ2-7; the TCRdb call, TRBD1, lacks DNA for checking. Germline V gene lookup returns CDR1 SGHTA and CDR2 FQGNSA. CDR3 size: 14 residues. The CDR3 loop is CASSLVGGIDEQYF.

V gene TRBV15 combines with J gene TRBJ2-3. The germline CDR1 and CDR2 sequences are LNHNV and YYDKDF (reference sequence). The CDR3 has 13 amino acids. CDR3 loop: CATSRDPTDTQYF.

The chain links TRBV29-1 to TRBJ1-1; TCRdb returns TRBD1, unconfirmable since there is no DNA. CDR3 length: 16 residues. Germline V lookup: CDR1 SQVTM, CDR2 ANQGSEA. This CDR3 is CTVTPYGTGRNTEAFF. The full variable domain, rest sourced from reference TRBV29-1 and TRBJ1-1, is SAVISQKPSRDICQRGTSLTIQCQVDSQVTMMFWYRQQPGQSLTLIATANQGSEATYESGFVIDKFPISRPNLTFSTLTVSNMSPEDSSIYLCTVTPYGTGRNTEAFFGQGTRLTVV.

The V and J genes are TRBV15 and TRBJ2-7; TCRdb reports TRBD1, a call that lacks DNA to check it against. The CDR3 runs 15 residues. Germline CDR1 reads LNHNV; CDR2 reads YYDKDF (reference sequence). The CDR3 sequence: CATSSRRDRGHEQYF.

The gene calls are TRBV5-1 and TRBJ2-1; there is no DNA to check the TCRdb D call of TRBD1. CDR3 size: 16 residues. CDR1 is SGHRS, CDR2 YFSETQ, per germline. The CDR3 spells CASSLEGTSAYNEQFF. Filled out from reference TRBV5-1 and TRBJ2-1, the complete variable domain reads KAGVTQTPRYLIKTRGQQVTLSCSPISGHRSVSWYQQTPGQGLQFLFEYFSETQRNKGNFPGRFSGRQFSNSRSEMNVSTLELGDSALYLCASSLEGTSAYNEQFFGPGTRLTVL.

J is TRBJ2-3 and V is TRBV12-3 or TRBV12-4; the D gene TCRdb calls, TRBD2, cannot be checked with no DNA. The CDR3 runs to 12 residues. This CDR3 is CASSLTGGTQYF.

The CDR3 loop is CASSYPTGRANYGYTF. The rearrangement uses TRBV6-5 and TRBJ1-2; as DNA is missing, the TRBD1 call by TCRdb cannot be tested. The CDR3 consists of 16 residues. The V gene's germline CDR1 is MNHEY and CDR2 SVGAGI.

The chain recombines TRBV9 with TRBJ1-5; the D gene TCRdb calls, TRBD1, cannot be checked with no DNA. The CDR3 contains 14 residues. Germline CDR1 and CDR2: SGDLS and YYNGEE. Here the CDR3 reads CASSSDPGFQPQHF.

The CDR3 reads CASSLETGDEKLFF. V usage is TRBV5-1 and J usage is TRBJ1-4; the D call from TCRdb, TRBD1, cannot be confirmed without DNA. The CDR3 loop spans 14 amino acids. The germline V gene has CDR1 SGHRS and CDR2 YFSETQ.

V usage is TRBV9 and J usage is TRBJ2-1; TCRdb selects TRBD1, and the lack of DNA leaves this call unchecked. This CDR3 has 15 amino acids. Per germline, CDR1 SGDLS and CDR2 YYNGEE. CDR3 region: CASRRGLEGYNEQFF. Full variable domain (outside the CDR3, taken from reference TRBV9 and TRBJ2-1): DSGVTQTPKHLITATGQRVTLRCSPRSGDLSVYWYQQSLDQGLQFLIQYYNGEERAKGNILERFSAQQFPDLHSELNLSSLELGDSALYFCASRRGLEGYNEQFFGPGTRLTVL.

The CDR3 loop reads CASSQETSGGRRDEQFF. V and J are TRBV3-1 and TRBJ2-1; TCRdb's assignment of TRBD2 cannot be checked, as there is no DNA. Germline CDR1 is LGHDT and CDR2 is YNNKEL (reference sequence). This CDR3 is 17 amino acids long.

The chain links TRBV29-1 to TRBJ1-2. The CDR3 is made up of 11 amino acids. The V gene's germline CDR1 is SQVTM and CDR2 ANQGSEA. CDR3: CSVEQNYGYTF.

This sequence joins TRBV6-2 or TRBV6-3 and TRBJ2-6; the D call of TRBD1 rests on TCRdb alone, since no DNA is present to check it. This CDR3 has 16 residues. The germline V gene has CDR1 MNHEY and CDR2 SVGEGT. This CDR3 is CASSVTGGGGANVLTF.

CDR3 amino acids: CASSLAGGNIQYF. This chain links TRBV7-9 with TRBJ2-4; TCRdb gives TRBD1 as the D gene, but with no DNA this cannot be confirmed. This CDR3 is 13 amino acids long. Per germline, CDR1 SEHNR and CDR2 FQNEAQ (reference sequence).

The chain is built from TRBV7-2 and TRBJ2-1; the TCRdb call, TRBD2, lacks DNA for checking. The CDR3 loop spans 14 amino acids. Germline CDR1 reads SGHTA; CDR2 reads FQGNSA. This chain's CDR3 is CASRSGGTYNEQFF. Filled out from reference TRBV7-2 and TRBJ2-1, the complete variable domain reads GAGVSQSPSNKVTEKGKDVELRCDPISGHTALYWYRQSLGQGLEFLIYFQGNSAPDKSGLPSDRFSAERTGGSVSTLTIQRTQQEDSAVYLCASRSGGTYNEQFFGPGTRLTVL.

The J gene is TRBJ1-1, the V gene TRBV5-1; with no DNA, the TCRdb D assignment of TRBD1 cannot be verified. CDR1 SGHRS and CDR2 YFSETQ come from the germline V gene. CDR3 size: 14 residues. CDR3 protein: CASSRTGVNTEAFF.

This chain uses TRBV18 with TRBJ2-7; the TCRdb D gene call, TRBD2, has no DNA to confirm it. Looked up from germline, CDR1 is KGHSH and CDR2 is LQKENI. CDR3 length: 13 residues. CDR3 sequence: CASSPGLEGEQYF. The full variable domain, its missing parts supplied by reference TRBV18 and TRBJ2-7, is NAGVMQNPRHLVRRRGQEARLRCSPMKGHSHVYWYRQLPEEGLKFMVYLQKENIIDESGMPKERFSAEFPKEGPSILRIQQVVRGDSAAYFCASSPGLEGEQYFGPGTRLTVT.

This chain uses TRBV6-5 with TRBJ2-7; with no DNA, the TCRdb D assignment of TRBD2 cannot be verified. Germline loops: CDR1 MNHEY, CDR2 SVGAGI. The CDR3 has 15 amino acids. CDR3 in amino acids: CASSSRQSNSYEQYF.

The rearrangement uses TRBV10-3 and TRBJ2-1; TCRdb's assignment of TRBD1 cannot be checked, as there is no DNA. The CDR3 runs to 12 residues. Germline lookup yields CDR1 ENHRY and CDR2 SYGVKD. CDR3 protein: CAIGQAGNEQFF.

This chain joins TRBV7-9 and TRBJ1-1; TCRdb gives TRBD1 as the D gene, but with no DNA this cannot be confirmed. In germline, CDR1 is SEHNR, CDR2 FQNEAQ (reference sequence). There are 13 residues in the CDR3. The CDR3 sequence is CASSSQGDTEAFF.